This T cell receptor beta chain came from a study of shared clonotypes between healthy human individuals. All of the donors resided in Nashville, Tennessee, and each was a Caucasian adult. The split of CD4+ cells yielded CD45RA+ naive and CD45RA-negative memory subsets. V gave up 5 bases and J gave up 0 bases, with 11 bases separating them. Germline CDR1 is MRHNA and CDR2 is SNTAGT. The CDR3 is made up of 15 amino acids. The method was immunoSEQ multiplex PCR; TCRdb's version includes in-frame clones alone and lacks a portion of them. The sample holds around 980,000 clones, about 80% seen once. This clonotype was obtained from a man between 18 and 35 years old in good health. Some clones in this sample may be carry-over from other donors' samples. The V call is TRBV6-4, the J call TRBJ2-1; tentatively, D is TRBD1 (6 bases). The sample taken for sequencing was memory CD4+ T cells from PBMCs. Subset noted: CD45RA-negative fraction. CDR3 region: CASSLTGSSYNEQFF. CDR3 bases: TGTGCCAGCAGTTTGACAGGTAGCTCCTACAATGAGCAGTTCTTC.